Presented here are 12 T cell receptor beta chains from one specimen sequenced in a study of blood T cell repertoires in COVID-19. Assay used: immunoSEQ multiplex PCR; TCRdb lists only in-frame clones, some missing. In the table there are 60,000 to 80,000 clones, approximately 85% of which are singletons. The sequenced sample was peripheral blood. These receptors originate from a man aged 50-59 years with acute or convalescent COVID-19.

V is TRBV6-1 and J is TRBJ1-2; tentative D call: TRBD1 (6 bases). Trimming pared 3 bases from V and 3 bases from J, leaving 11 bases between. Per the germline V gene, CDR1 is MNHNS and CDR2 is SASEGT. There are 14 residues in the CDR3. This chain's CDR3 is CASSEAGAYYGYTF. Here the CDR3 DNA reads TGTGCCAGCAGTGAGGCAGGGGCTTACTATGGCTACACCTTC.

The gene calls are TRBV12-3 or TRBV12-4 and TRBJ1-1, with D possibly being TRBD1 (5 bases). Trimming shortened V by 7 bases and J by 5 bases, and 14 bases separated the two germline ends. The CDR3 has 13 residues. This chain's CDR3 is CASTPGHGTEAFF. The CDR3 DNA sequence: TGTGCCAGCACCCCAGGACATGGAACTGAAGCTTTCTTT.

Written as DNA, the CDR3 is TGTGCCAGCAGCTTAGGTTGGGACAAAGTCTATGGCTACACCTTC. It yields the protein CASSLGWDKVYGYTF. This sequence joins TRBV7-8 and TRBJ1-2, with a possible D match to TRBD1 (6 bases). There are 15 residues in the CDR3. The V gene lost 1 base and the J gene lost 4 bases, with 13 bases spanning the gap. Germline V lookup: CDR1 SGHVS, CDR2 FQNEAQ. The entire variable domain, with the rest obtained from reference TRBV7-8 and TRBJ1-2, is as follows: GAGVSQSPRYKVAKRGQDVALRCDPISGHVSLFWYQQALGQGPEFLTYFQNEAQLDKSGLPSDRFFAERPEGSVSTLKIQRTQQEDSAVYLCASSLGWDKVYGYTFGSGTRLTVV.

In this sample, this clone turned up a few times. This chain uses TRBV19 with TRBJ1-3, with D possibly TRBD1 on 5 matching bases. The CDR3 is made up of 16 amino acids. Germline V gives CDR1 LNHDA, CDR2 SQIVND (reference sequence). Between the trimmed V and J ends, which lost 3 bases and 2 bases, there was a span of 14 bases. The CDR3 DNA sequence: TGTGCCAGTAGTATGAACGGGGGTGAGGCTGGAAACACCATATATTTT. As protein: CASSMNGGEAGNTIYF.

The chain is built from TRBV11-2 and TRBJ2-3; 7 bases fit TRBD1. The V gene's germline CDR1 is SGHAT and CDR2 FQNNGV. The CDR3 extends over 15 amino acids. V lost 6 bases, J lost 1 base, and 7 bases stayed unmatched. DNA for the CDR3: TGTGCCAGCAGACTGGAAGGACAGGGCACAGATACGCAGTATTTT. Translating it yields CASRLEGQGTDTQYF.

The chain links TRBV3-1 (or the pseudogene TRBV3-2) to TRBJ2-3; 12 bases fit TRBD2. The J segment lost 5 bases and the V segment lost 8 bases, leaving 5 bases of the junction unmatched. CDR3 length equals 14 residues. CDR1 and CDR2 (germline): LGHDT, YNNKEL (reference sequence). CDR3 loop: CASLLTSGGDTQYF. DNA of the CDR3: TGTGCCAGCTTGCTGACTAGCGGGGGAGATACGCAGTATTTT.

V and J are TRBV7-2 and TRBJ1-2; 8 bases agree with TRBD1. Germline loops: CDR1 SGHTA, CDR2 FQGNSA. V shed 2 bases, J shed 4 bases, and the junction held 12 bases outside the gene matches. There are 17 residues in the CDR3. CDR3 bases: TGTGCCAGCAGCTTATCCCATTCCTCGACAGGGGTCTATGGCTACACCTTC. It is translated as CASSLSHSSTGVYGYTF.

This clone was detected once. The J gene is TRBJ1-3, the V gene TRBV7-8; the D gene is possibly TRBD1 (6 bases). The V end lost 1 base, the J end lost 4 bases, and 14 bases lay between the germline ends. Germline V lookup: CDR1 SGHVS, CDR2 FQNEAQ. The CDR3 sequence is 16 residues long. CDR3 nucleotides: TGTGCCAGCAGCTTAGGCACAGGGCCTCGGGGAAACACCATATATTTT. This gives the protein CASSLGTGPRGNTIYF.

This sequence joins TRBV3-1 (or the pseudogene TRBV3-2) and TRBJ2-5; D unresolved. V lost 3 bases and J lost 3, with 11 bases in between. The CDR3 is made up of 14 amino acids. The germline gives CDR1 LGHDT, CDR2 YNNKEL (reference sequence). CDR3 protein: CASSHPIVKETQYF. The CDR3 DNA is TGTGCCAGCAGCCACCCCATAGTGAAAGAGACCCAGTACTTC.

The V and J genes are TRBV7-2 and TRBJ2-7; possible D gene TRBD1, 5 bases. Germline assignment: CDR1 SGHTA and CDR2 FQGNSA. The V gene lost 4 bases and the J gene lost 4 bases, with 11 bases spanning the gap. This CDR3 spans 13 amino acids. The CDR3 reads CASSYGAGYEQYV. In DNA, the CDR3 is TGTGCCAGCAGCTATGGGGCCGGTTACGAGCAGTACGTC.

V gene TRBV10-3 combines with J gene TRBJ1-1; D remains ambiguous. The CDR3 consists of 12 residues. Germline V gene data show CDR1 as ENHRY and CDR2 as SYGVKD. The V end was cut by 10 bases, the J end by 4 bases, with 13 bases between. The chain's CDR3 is CANGRESTEAFF. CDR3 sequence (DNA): TGTGCCAACGGGAGGGAGAGCACTGAAGCTTTCTTT.

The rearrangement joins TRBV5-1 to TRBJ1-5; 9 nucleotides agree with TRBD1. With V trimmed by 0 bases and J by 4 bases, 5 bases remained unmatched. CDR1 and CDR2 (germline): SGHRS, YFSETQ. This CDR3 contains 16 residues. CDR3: CASSLGDREGNQPQHF. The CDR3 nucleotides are TGCGCCAGCAGCTTGGGGGACAGGGAAGGTAATCAGCCCCAGCATTTT. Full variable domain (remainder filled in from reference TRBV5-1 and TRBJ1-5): KAGVTQTPRYLIKTRGQQVTLSCSPISGHRSVSWYQQTPGQGLQFLFEYFSETQRNKGNFPGRFSGRQFSNSRSEMNVSTLELGDSALYLCASSLGDREGNQPQHFGDGTRLSIL.